Below are 21 T cell receptor beta chains sequenced from a single sample in a study of OX40 agonist ivuxolimab in advanced cancers. Some clones are missing from TCRdb's copy, which holds only in-frame ones; the method was immunoSEQ multiplex PCR. This table holds around 90,000 clones, 80% to 90% found once. Sequenced here: CD4+ or CD8+ T cells sorted from blood, sampled in a trial of the OX40 agonist ivuxolimab. The receptor source for this set is an adult with an advanced solid tumor such as melanoma, head and neck, liver or kidney cancer.

J is TRBJ1-6 and V is TRBV6-6, with 10 bases aligning to TRBD1. CDR1 is MNHNY and CDR2 is SVGAGI in the germline V gene (reference sequence). V gave up 8 bases and J gave up 7 bases; unmatched junction bases: 5. CDR3 length: 14 amino acids. CDR3 region: CASGTGEGNSPLHF. In nucleotides, the CDR3 is TGTGCCAGCGGGACAGGGGAAGGGAATTCACCCCTCCACTTT.

This chain uses TRBV7-2 with TRBJ2-1; TRBD2 matches 12 bases. Germline-derived CDR1 and CDR2 are SGHTA and FQGNSA. V shed 5 bases, J shed 5 bases, and the junction held 7 bases outside the gene matches. There are 16 residues in the CDR3. The CDR3 sequence is CASSRASGGAHNEQFF. The CDR3 DNA reads TGTGCCAGCAGCCGCGCTAGCGGGGGGGCACACAATGAGCAGTTCTTC.

V and J are TRBV4-1 and TRBJ2-7, with 9 nucleotides matching TRBD1. Germline values: CDR1 MGHRA, CDR2 YSYEKL. J was trimmed by 6 bases and V by 2 bases; bases with no gene match: 11. The length of the CDR3 is 16 residues. CDR3 protein: CASSQLPGQGLAEQYF. The CDR3, as DNA: TGCGCCAGCAGCCAACTTCCGGGACAGGGCCTGGCCGAGCAGTACTTC.

The CDR3 DNA sequence: TGTGCCAGCAGTAACCGACAGGGATCCTACGAGCAGTACTTC. This encodes CASSNRQGSYEQYF. The genes are TRBV6-5 and TRBJ2-7, with 7 bases matching TRBD1. J lost 1 base, V lost 5 bases, and 5 bases had no gene match. Looked up from germline, CDR1 is MNHEY and CDR2 is SVGAGI. The CDR3 spans 14 residues.

V is TRBV5-1 and J is TRBJ2-3; 10 bases agree with TRBD2. The V gene end was trimmed by 0 bases and the J gene end by 5 bases; junction bases not matched to a gene: 6. The germline V gene encodes CDR1 SGHRS and CDR2 YFSETQ. This CDR3 is 16 amino acids long. As DNA, the CDR3 is TGCGCCAGCAGCTTGGAGAGCGGGGGGGCCCTAGATACGCAGTATTTT. Residues: CASSLESGGALDTQYF.

The V and J genes are TRBV6-6 and TRBJ2-5; TRBD1 agrees at 8 bases. Unmatched junction bases numbered 6, after V lost 2 bases and J lost 4 bases. The germline CDR1 and CDR2 sequences are MNHNY and SVGAGI (reference sequence). CDR3 size: 15 residues. Here the CDR3 reads CASSYVTGGSETQYF. In DNA, the CDR3 is TGTGCCAGCAGTTACGTAACAGGGGGGTCAGAGACCCAGTACTTC.

The chain links TRBV5-4 to TRBJ1-6; TRBD1 aligns across 9 bases. This CDR3 has 15 amino acids. With 4 bases clipped from V and 10 bases from J, the junction kept 9 bases outside the gene matches. Germline CDR1 reads SGHNT; CDR2 reads YYREEE (reference sequence). CDR3 DNA: TGTGCCAGCAGCCTTAGAACAGGGGGCGGGTCACCCCTCCACTTT. It specifies CASSLRTGGGSPLHF.

J is TRBJ2-3 and V is TRBV7-2; TRBD2 matches 9 bases. Germline CDR1 SGHTA, CDR2 FQGNSA. The CDR3 extends over 17 amino acids. The J segment lost 3 bases and the V segment lost 4 bases, leaving 11 bases of the junction unmatched. The CDR3 region is CASSSLSGLAGTDTQYF. CDR3 nucleotide sequence: TGTGCCAGCAGCTCATTATCGGGTCTAGCGGGGACAGATACGCAGTATTTT.

For the CDR3, the DNA is TGTGCCAGCAGTTATAAGGGGTCCTACGAGCAGTACTTC. It is translated as CASSYKGSYEQYF. The genes are TRBV27 and TRBJ2-7, with D possibly TRBD1 on 5 matching bases. From germline, CDR1 is MNHEY and CDR2 SMNVEV (reference sequence). CDR3 length: 13 residues. V was pared by 4 bases and J by 1 base, with 8 bases between.

V and J are TRBV6-1 and TRBJ2-2; possibly TRBD1 for D (5 bases). CDR1 and CDR2 from the germline V gene are MNHNS and SASEGT. Deletions cut 3 bases from V and 4 bases from J, with 9 bases between. This CDR3 has 14 amino acids. The CDR3 DNA reads as TGTGCCAGCAGTGAGGGGCGACGCACCGGGGAGCTGTTTTTT. Residues: CASSEGRRTGELFF.

This rearrangement joins TRBV1 to TRBJ1-1; the table assigns TRBD1, which was not confirmed against the DNA. TRBV1 is a known pseudogene. This CDR3 has 14 residues. The CDR3 spells CTSSQDRGDTEAFF. The DNA for the CDR3 is TGCACCAGCAGCCAGGACAGGGGCGACACTGAAGCTTTCTTT.

This clone appeared a single time. The chain combines TRBV6-1 with TRBJ2-7; D may be TRBD1 or TRBD2 (5 bases each). With 6 bases removed from V and 9 bases from J, the gap between germline ends came to 15 bases. The germline V gene encodes CDR1 MNHNS and CDR2 SASEGT. The CDR3 has 12 residues. This CDR3 is CASRDRDRGQYF. CDR3 nucleotide sequence: TGTGCCAGCAGGGACCGGGACCGGGGGCAGTACTTC.

This clone has more than one count but fewer than ten. The rearrangement uses TRBV6-1 and TRBJ1-1, with 7 bases matching TRBD1. J was trimmed by 2 bases and V by 6 bases; bases with no gene match: 6. The CDR3 runs to 14 residues. CDR1 is MNHNS, CDR2 SASEGT, per germline. The DNA of the CDR3 is TGTGCCAGCAGCGGACAGGCCCTAAACACTGAAGCTTTCTTT. Protein: CASSGQALNTEAFF.

CDR3 sequence: CASSIGTSGAQETQYF. CDR3 in DNA: TGTGCCAGTAGTATAGGGACTAGCGGGGCCCAAGAGACCCAGTACTTC. The chain joins TRBV19 to TRBJ2-5; 12 bases agree with TRBD2. Germline CDR1 LNHDA, CDR2 SQIVND (reference sequence). V gave up 1 base and J gave up 1 base; unmatched junction bases: 1. This CDR3 is built from 16 residues.

The chain joins TRBV18 to TRBJ2-1; D is possibly TRBD1 or TRBD2 (6 bases each). The germline CDR1 and CDR2 sequences are KGHSH and LQKENI. V was pared by 3 bases and J by 8 bases, with 14 bases between. The CDR3 spans 14 residues. DNA of the CDR3: TGTGCCAGCTCACCTCTTGGGGGGCGGGATGAGCAGTTCTTC. As protein: CASSPLGGRDEQFF.

The chain couples TRBV5-8 to TRBJ1-4; the D gene is possibly TRBD1 (6 bases). In germline, CDR1 is SGHTS, CDR2 YDEGEE. Trimming left V 4 bases short and J 8 bases short, with 24 bases between. The CDR3 has 17 amino acids. The DNA of the CDR3 is TGTGCCAGCAGCCTAGACAGGCTTAGAAGTCTGGGAGAAAAACTGTTTTTT. Translating gives CASSLDRLRSLGEKLFF.

CDR3 in DNA: TGTGCCAGCAGCCAGGGGGGCAATCAGCCCCAGCATTTT. Its translation: CASSQGGNQPQHF. This sequence joins TRBV6-1 and TRBJ1-5, with TRBD1 identical over 7 bases. Losses at the gene ends were 6 bases for V and 2 bases for J; bases not matched to a gene: 1. The CDR3 runs 13 residues. Germline V gene sequence: CDR1 MNHNS, CDR2 SASEGT.

This chain joins TRBV6-1 and TRBJ1-5; D is ambiguous. In germline, CDR1 is MNHNS, CDR2 SASEGT. V lost 7 bases and J 0 bases, leaving 13 bases between the germline ends. The CDR3 length is 15 residues. The CDR3 sequence is CASISSEYSNQPQHF. CDR3 coding DNA: TGTGCCAGCATATCTTCGGAATATAGCAATCAGCCCCAGCATTTT.

A word on this clone: A read error may account for a junction end that differs from germline. The V gene is TRBV10-3, the J gene TRBJ2-7; 9 bases agree with TRBD1. CDR1 is ENHRY and CDR2 is SYGVKD in the germline V gene. CDR3 length: 17 residues. The DNA for the CDR3 is TGTGCCATCAGCGAGTGGAGATTGGGACAGGGAGTAGGCGAGCAGTACTTC. As protein: CAISEWRLGQGVGEQYF.

As for this clone: A read error may produce the germline difference seen at one junction end. The J gene is TRBJ2-2, the V gene TRBV7-7; D is undetermined. This CDR3 is 13 amino acids long. The germline V gene encodes CDR1 SSHAT and CDR2 FNYEAQ (reference sequence). CDR3 in amino acids: CASSLGNTGELFF. As DNA, the CDR3 is TGTGCTAGCAGCTTAGGTAACACCGGGGAGCTGTTTTTT.

The V and J genes are TRBV27 and TRBJ1-6, with 7 bases matching TRBD1. With 7 bases clipped from V and 6 bases from J, the junction kept 12 bases outside the gene matches. The CDR3 runs 16 residues. Germline V gene data show CDR1 as MNHEY and CDR2 as SMNVEV (reference sequence). CDR3 sequence reads: CASTSTGWLSNSPLHF. CDR3 in DNA: TGTGCCAGCACCTCGACAGGGTGGTTAAGTAATTCACCCCTCCACTTT.